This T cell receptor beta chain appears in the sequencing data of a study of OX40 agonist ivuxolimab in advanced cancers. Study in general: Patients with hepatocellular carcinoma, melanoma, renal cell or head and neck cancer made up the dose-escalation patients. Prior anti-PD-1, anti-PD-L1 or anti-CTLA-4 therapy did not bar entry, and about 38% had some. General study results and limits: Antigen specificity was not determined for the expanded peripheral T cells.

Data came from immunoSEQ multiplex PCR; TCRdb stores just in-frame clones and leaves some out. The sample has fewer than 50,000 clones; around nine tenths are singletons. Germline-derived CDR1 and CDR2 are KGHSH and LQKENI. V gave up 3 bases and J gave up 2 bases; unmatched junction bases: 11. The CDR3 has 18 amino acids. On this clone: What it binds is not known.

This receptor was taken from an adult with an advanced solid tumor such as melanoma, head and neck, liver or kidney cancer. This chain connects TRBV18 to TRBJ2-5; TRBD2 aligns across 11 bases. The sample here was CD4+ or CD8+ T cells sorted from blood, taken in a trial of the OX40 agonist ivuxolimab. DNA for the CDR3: TGTGCCAGCTCACCCCGAACTAGCGGGGGTAGAATTCAAGAGACCCAGTACTTC. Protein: CASSPRTSGGRIQETQYF.